This entry lists 5 T cell receptor beta chains sequenced from one sample in a study of CD8+ T cells in alopecia areata. cDNA prepared by RNA extraction and subsequent reverse transcription served as the template for sequencing. TCRdb's table, derived via immunoSEQ multiplex PCR, lists solely in-frame clones and lacks some. The sample yields fewer than 250,000 clones, about three fifths seen once. Treatment specified: oral pan-JAK inhibitor, 5-10 mg twice daily. The specimen was CD4+ T cells sorted from blood, collected at week 4, from a patient treated with tofacitinib. The source of these receptors is a human donor with alopecia areata.

In its sample, this clone was seen a few times. The chain carries TRBV29-1 and TRBJ1-1; TRBD1 matches 7 bases. The germline V gene has CDR1 SQVTM and CDR2 ANQGSEA. The CDR3 sequence is 15 residues long. Trimming removed 6 bases from V and 1 base from J; junction bases left unmatched: 11. CDR3 nucleotides: TGCAGCGTGGCCTGGGATTACAGGGGGAACACTGAAGCTTTCTTT. Its protein product is CSVAWDYRGNTEAFF.

The V call is TRBV2, the J call TRBJ2-4, with D unresolved. With 4 bases removed from V and 1 base from J, the gap between germline ends came to 11 bases. Germline assignment: CDR1 SNHLY and CDR2 FYNNEI. The CDR3 sequence is 15 residues long. CDR3 sequence reads: CASSGARSAKNIQYF. The CDR3 DNA follows: TGTGCCAGCAGTGGAGCGAGGTCCGCCAAAAACATTCAGTACTTC.

This clone was detected a few times. One junction end disagrees with the germline gene, perhaps due to a read error. The rearrangement links TRBV29-1 to TRBJ1-2; TRBD1 is a possible D gene (6 bases). The CDR3 spans 11 residues. Germline CDR1 SQVTM, CDR2 ANQGSEA. Written as DNA, the CDR3 is TGCAGCGTTCAAGAGGGGGGAGACTACACCTTC. This codes for CSVQEGGDYTF.

This chain connects TRBV5-1 to TRBJ2-5, with D unresolved. Germline assignment: CDR1 SGHRS and CDR2 YFSETQ. The CDR3 totals 11 residues. The ends were cut back, 4 bases at V and 5 bases at J, with 6 bases in the middle. The CDR3 protein is CASSKDETQYF. The CDR3, as DNA: TGCGCCAGCAGCAAGGATGAGACCCAGTACTTC.

This clone was observed once. The V gene is TRBV27, the J gene TRBJ2-7; D perhaps matches TRBD2 (5 bases). The V gene lost 3 bases and the J gene lost 0 bases, with 12 bases spanning the gap. The CDR3 has 15 residues. The germline V gene has CDR1 MNHEY and CDR2 SMNVEV (reference sequence). CDR3 nucleotides: TGTGCCAGCAGTTTCGGGAATTTGGGCTCCTACGAGCAGTACTTC. The encoded protein is CASSFGNLGSYEQYF.